This T cell receptor beta chain was identified during a study of T-cell memory formation after mild COVID-19. Study outcomes and limitations: Among CD4+ contracting clones, most were CM and EM, and CD8+ ones EMRA. Clones shrinking from day 15 to 85 showed even CD4/CD8 mixes; later expanders tilted CD4+. Memory sampled before infection contained some responding clones, suggesting cross-reactive memory joined.

This clonotype turned up a few times. Its antigen is not known. V was pared by 5 bases and J by 2 bases, with 9 bases between. The CDR3 runs 12 residues. Per the germline V gene, CDR1 is DFQATT and CDR2 is SNEGSKA (reference sequence). TCRdb processed the 5' RACE reads anew with MiXCR; each CDR3 protein has one entry. This sample carries roughly 310,000 distinct CDR3 sequences, more than 15% of them seen once, and the ten largest clones take approximately 20%. This clonotype was obtained from a man aged 18 to 29 who had mild COVID-19 (a few samples of this study predate the infection). Cell type and time point are not known. Sample: PBMCs or a T cell subset sorted from them (not recorded which). The chain links TRBV20-1 to TRBJ1-2; D remains unclear. The CDR3 coding sequence is TGCAGTGCTCCCACTGAAAACTATGGCTACACCTTC. It codes for CSAPTENYGYTF.